This TCR beta chain was identified during a study of regulatory T cells in long-lasting Graves disease. General study findings and limits: Investigators studied peripheral blood only, not thyroid tissue.

This clonotype was seen at least ten times. Its antigen is not known. Arm-PCR of CDR3 regions and iRepertoire HTBI primers were the basis on which TCR beta libraries were built. TCRdb itself ran the multiplex PCR reads through MiXCR, one entry per CDR3 protein. The data hold around 470,000 distinct CDR3 sequences, with 11% to 15% observed a single time. Germline assignment: CDR1 GTSNPN and CDR2 SVGIG (reference sequence). This CDR3 spans 13 amino acids. Deletions cut 1 base from V and 3 bases from J, with 6 bases between. Time point denoted: newly diagnosed GD, antithyroid drugs for less than 3 months. After RNA was extracted from PBMCs, the TCR library was made from it. These data also featured in a second study, about T cells in Graves' hyperthyroidism and ophthalmopathy.

This rearrangement joins TRBV30 to TRBJ1-4; D is unclear. The specimen was peripheral blood mononuclear cells (PBMCs), collected at new diagnosis, from a patient treated with antithyroid drugs. This TCR was recovered from a woman in her fifties or sixties with Graves disease. Here the CDR3 DNA reads TGTGCCTGGAGTGGCGTGGCTAATGAAAAACTGTTTTTT. Its translation is CAWSGVANEKLFF.